This passage covers 13 T cell receptor beta chains from one sample sequenced in a study of blood T cell repertoires in COVID-19. TCRdb's table, derived via immunoSEQ multiplex PCR, lists solely in-frame clones and lacks some. The table shows 150,000 or so clones, with about 85% occurring only once. What was sequenced was peripheral blood. These receptors were collected from a woman aged 40 to 50 with active or convalescent COVID-19.

The chain employs TRBV6-5 and TRBJ2-7; tentatively, D is TRBD1 (6 bases). The germline V gene has CDR1 MNHEY and CDR2 SVGAGI. Trimming took 0 bases from V and 7 from J, leaving 13 bases between them. CDR3 length equals 14 residues. The CDR3 sequence: CASSYSPGEREQYF. The CDR3 DNA sequence: TGTGCCAGCAGTTACTCGCCAGGGGAACGGGAGCAGTACTTC.

This rearrangement joins TRBV6-5 to TRBJ2-3; TRBD2 might be the D (7 bases). Germline-derived CDR1 and CDR2 are MNHEY and SVGAGI. V lost 6 bases, J lost 4 bases, and 17 bases lay in between. CDR3 length equals 15 residues. Here the CDR3 DNA reads TGTGCCAGCAGCCTCGGGGGGCCGCCCGCAGATACGCAGTATTTT. Amino acid sequence: CASSLGGPPADTQYF.

The V gene is TRBV19, the J gene TRBJ1-5; D is ambiguous. CDR3 length: 17 amino acids. Per the germline V gene, CDR1 is LNHDA and CDR2 is SQIVND (reference sequence). V lost 5 bases to trimming and J lost 7 bases, with 24 bases between them. DNA for the CDR3: TGTGCCAGTAGTCTACGGAGAAGTGTTAGAGTTGACCAGCCCCAGCATTTT. Protein: CASSLRRSVRVDQPQHF.

In this sample, this clone is medium-sized (0.01 to 0.1%). The chain uses TRBV7-9 and TRBJ1-1; the D gene is possibly TRBD1 (5 bases). Per the germline V gene, CDR1 is SEHNR and CDR2 is FQNEAQ (reference sequence). This CDR3 is 14 amino acids long. Trimming shortened V by 5 bases and J by 4 bases, and 14 bases separated the two germline ends. In DNA form, the CDR3 reads TGTGCCAGCAGCCCCCCCCGGGGGGGCACTGAAGCTTTCTTT. Translation: CASSPPRGGTEAFF.

This clone was detected a few times. The chain couples TRBV7-8 to TRBJ1-5; D call uncertain. Trimming shortened V by 4 bases and J by 7 bases, and 11 bases separated the two germline ends. This CDR3 has 13 amino acids. Looked up from germline, CDR1 is SGHVS and CDR2 is FQNEAQ. CDR3 in amino acids: CASSYNPQQPQHF. The DNA of the CDR3 is TGTGCCAGCAGCTATAACCCCCAGCAGCCCCAGCATTTT.

V gene TRBV2 combines with J gene TRBJ1-6; 8 positions agree with TRBD1. Losses at the gene ends were 5 bases for V and 6 bases for J; bases not matched to a gene: 3. CDR1 and CDR2 from the germline V gene are SNHLY and FYNNEI. This CDR3 is built from 14 residues. Written as DNA, the CDR3 is TGTGCCAGCAGTTCGGACAGGGCTAATTCACCCCTCCACTTT. It is translated as CASSSDRANSPLHF.

This clone is a singleton in its sample. V gene TRBV24-1 combines with J gene TRBJ1-2, with unresolved D. Germline CDR1 is KGHDR and CDR2 is SFDVKD. The CDR3 extends over 15 amino acids. The ends were cut back, 0 bases at V and 2 bases at J, with 9 bases in the middle. The CDR3 region is CATSDLRAGNYGYTF. CDR3 nucleotide sequence: TGTGCCACCAGTGATTTGCGGGCGGGGAACTATGGCTACACCTTC.

This clone was seen once. J is TRBJ2-1 and V is TRBV20-1; tentatively, D is TRBD2 (5 bases). V shed 5 bases and J shed 12 bases, with 14 bases lying between them. This CDR3 contains 11 residues. CDR1 and CDR2 from the germline V gene are DFQATT and SNEGSKA (reference sequence). CDR3 sequence: CSAAVARGQFF. As DNA, the CDR3 is TGCAGTGCTGCTGTTGCCCGGGGGCAGTTCTTC.

This chain links TRBV30 with TRBJ2-7, with D possibly matching TRBD1 (6 bases). Germline V gene sequence: CDR1 GTSNPN, CDR2 SVGIG (reference sequence). This CDR3 is 16 amino acids long. V was cut by 1 base and J by 1 base, with 17 bases left in between. The DNA for the CDR3 is TGTGCCTGGAGTGGGTTGGGACACCTGGGTTCCTACGAGCAGTACTTC. Its translation: CAWSGLGHLGSYEQYF.

Here the CDR3 DNA reads TGTGCCAGCAGTTTAAGGGGCGGCCAGCTCTACGAGCAGTACTTC. Protein product: CASSLRGGQLYEQYF. The chain uses TRBV28 and TRBJ2-7, with a tentative D call TRBD1 (5 bases). The ends were cut back, 2 bases at V and 3 bases at J, with 14 bases in the middle. The V gene's germline CDR1 is MDHEN and CDR2 SYDVKM. The CDR3 is 15 residues long. Full variable domain (rest looked up from reference TRBV28 and TRBJ2-7): DVKVTQSSRYLVKRTGEKVFLECVQDMDHENMFWYRQDPGLGLRLIYFSYDVKMKEKGDIPEGYSVSREKKERFSLILESASTNQTSMYLCASSLRGGQLYEQYFGPGTRLTVT.

The chain employs TRBV5-1 and TRBJ1-1; TRBD1 matches at 9 bases. The CDR3 is 13 residues long. Germline loops: CDR1 SGHRS, CDR2 YFSETQ. Germline trimming cut 4 bases from V and 10 bases from J; bases unmatched to any gene: 8. The DNA for the CDR3 is TGCGCCAGCAGCCTGGGACAGGGAGTTGGAGCTTTCTTT. Protein sequence: CASSLGQGVGAFF.

The rearrangement uses TRBV5-1 and TRBJ2-7; the D is unclear. The CDR3 covers 11 residues. Trimming removed 7 bases from V and 4 bases from J, with 9 bases in between. In germline, CDR1 is SGHRS, CDR2 YFSETQ. The CDR3 reads CASRASYEQYF. Written as DNA, the CDR3 is TGCGCCAGCCGCGCGTCATACGAGCAGTACTTC.

This rearrangement joins TRBV10-3 to TRBJ1-2; the D gene is possibly TRBD1 (5 bases). The CDR3 totals 16 residues. The ends were cut back, 6 bases at V and 6 bases at J, with 23 bases in the middle. Germline V CDR1 and CDR2: ENHRY, SYGVKD. This CDR3 is CAISRPPQGQRHGYTF. The CDR3 coding sequence is TGTGCCATCAGCCGTCCGCCCCAAGGACAAAGACATGGCTACACCTTC.